The 26 T cell receptor beta chains in this list originate from one sample, sequenced in a study of Ad26.COV2.S vaccination and SARS-CoV-2 variants (dated by TCRdb to 2020 to 2023). To prepare the library, the immunoSEQ multiplex PCR assay was applied. The immuneACCESS repertoire file appears here via TCRdb, limited to in-frame rearrangements. These files lack a portion of the clones; in checked studies, under half of the deficit traces to unresolved V genes, and the cause of the others is not known. The sample table lists some 330,000 clones, 85% to 90% of them with a count of one. The ten largest clones capture about 5% of the sample. Reading the label with the study, this specimen's treatment or condition is: 19 received Ad26.COV2.S at low or high dose, single or two shots; a few received placebo; per-sample allocation not given. Repertoires of vaccine and placebo recipients were sequenced from samples collected on day 63 after the first injection.

Sequenced here: peripheral blood, sampled in a trial of Ad26.COV2.S vaccine versus placebo. These receptors were obtained from a person aged 18 to 59 who received the Ad26.COV2.S COVID-19 vaccine or a placebo.

The genes are TRBV9 and TRBJ2-3; TRBD1 is a possible D gene (6 bases). V lost 3 bases, J lost 3 bases, and 8 bases lay in between. The CDR3 is 13 amino acids. Germline V gene data show CDR1 as SGDLS and CDR2 as YYNGEE. Here the CDR3 DNA reads TGTGCCAGCAGCGGGGGGCGGACAGATACGCAGTATTTT. It specifies CASSGGRTDTQYF.

The V gene is TRBV5-6, the J gene TRBJ1-2; TRBD1 agrees at 7 bases. Germline loops: CDR1 SGHDT, CDR2 YYEEEE. The CDR3 covers 16 residues. J lost 1 base, V lost 5 bases, and 11 bases had no gene match. The CDR3 bases are TGTGCCAGCAGGGGGCTACAGGGGCCACTTAACTATGGCTACACCTTC. Translated: CASRGLQGPLNYGYTF.

This clone was seen more than once but under ten times. The chain employs TRBV18 and TRBJ1-5; D is unclear. CDR3 length: 13 residues. Trimming took off 1 base at V and 8 bases at J, with 9 bases between the two ends. Germline CDR1 KGHSH, CDR2 LQKENI. CDR3 sequence: CASSPQGPEPQHF. CDR3 coding DNA: TGTGCCAGCTCACCACAGGGTCCCGAGCCCCAGCATTTT.

The chain joins TRBV10-3 to TRBJ1-1; D is uncertain. Looked up from germline, CDR1 is ENHRY and CDR2 is SYGVKD. V lost 6 bases, J lost 1 base, and 9 bases lay in between. CDR3 length: 13 residues. CDR3 protein: CAISLQTNTEAFF. The CDR3 DNA is TGTGCCATCAGCCTCCAAACGAACACTGAAGCTTTCTTT.

The rearrangement joins TRBV5-1 to TRBJ1-6, with a weak D call TRBD1 (5 bases). V gave up 7 bases and J gave up 7 bases, with 6 bases separating them. The CDR3 covers 11 residues. In germline, CDR1 is SGHRS, CDR2 YFSETQ. The CDR3 nucleotides read TGCGCCAGCGGACACAATTCACCCCTCCACTTT. Protein sequence: CASGHNSPLHF.

This chain uses TRBV25-1 with TRBJ1-1; D perhaps matches TRBD1 (6 bases). The germline CDR1 and CDR2 sequences are MGHDK and SYGVNS. Trimming removed 6 bases at V and 10 bases at J, with 27 bases between. The CDR3 runs to 16 residues. The CDR3 DNA sequence: TGTGCCAGCAGAGAAACCAGCCTCTCCCGACAGGTGCTAGCTTTCTTT. Protein: CASRETSLSRQVLAFF.

The rearrangement links TRBV7-2 to TRBJ2-1, with D uncertain. Trimming removed 3 bases at V and 9 bases at J, with 6 bases between. The CDR3 extends over 11 amino acids. Germline assignment: CDR1 SGHTA and CDR2 FQGNSA. The DNA of the CDR3 is TGTGCCAGCAGCTTTACGATTGAGCAGTTCTTC. Residues: CASSFTIEQFF. Variable domain in full (rest from reference TRBV7-2 and TRBJ2-1): GAGVSQSPSNKVTEKGKDVELRCDPISGHTALYWYRQSLGQGLEFLIYFQGNSAPDKSGLPSDRFSAERTGGSVSTLTIQRTQQEDSAVYLCASSFTIEQFFGPGTRLTVL.

This chain links TRBV18 with TRBJ2-3, with 7 bases lining up with TRBD1. The CDR3 runs to 15 residues. Losses at the gene ends were 1 base for V and 1 base for J; bases not matched to a gene: 2. Germline CDR1 is KGHSH and CDR2 is LQKENI. CDR3 coding DNA: TGTGCCAGCTCACCACAGGGGGCTGGCACAGATACGCAGTATTTT. It translates to CASSPQGAGTDTQYF.

The V gene is TRBV7-3, the J gene TRBJ2-1, with 10 bases that match TRBD1. This CDR3 region has 17 residues. From germline, CDR1 is SGHTA and CDR2 FQGTGA. The J segment lost 7 bases and the V segment lost 2 bases, leaving 11 bases of the junction unmatched. DNA of the CDR3: TGTGCCAGCAGCTTAGTGGTCGGGACAGGGGTCGGAAATGAGCAGTTCTTC. Protein sequence: CASSLVVGTGVGNEQFF.

DNA for the CDR3: TGTGCCAGCAGCCCCCCCGGGATGGTGGAGACCCAGTACTTC. This encodes CASSPPGMVETQYF. The genes are TRBV6-5 and TRBJ2-5; D is perhaps TRBD2 (5 bases). Germline assignment: CDR1 MNHEY and CDR2 SVGAGI. CDR3 length equals 14 residues. With 6 bases removed from V and 5 bases from J, the gap between germline ends came to 16 bases.

The J gene is TRBJ1-2, the V gene TRBV7-2, with 9 bases aligning to TRBD1. The CDR3 length is 16 residues. Germline V lookup: CDR1 SGHTA, CDR2 FQGNSA. The V segment lost 5 bases and the J segment 4 bases; nucleotides outside the gene matches: 11. CDR3 loop: CASSPPGGTGTYGYTF. The DNA of the CDR3 is TGTGCCAGCAGCCCGCCCGGGGGGACAGGGACCTATGGCTACACCTTC.

This chain uses TRBV7-8 with TRBJ1-2; TRBD1 matches 7 bases. The CDR3 contains 17 residues. With V trimmed by 3 bases and J by 0 bases, 10 bases remained unmatched. CDR1 SGHVS and CDR2 FQNEAQ come from the germline V gene. The CDR3 sequence is CASSFGHGQESNYGYTF. Here the CDR3 DNA reads TGTGCCAGCAGCTTCGGTCACGGACAGGAGTCTAACTATGGCTACACCTTC.

This clone appeared once. The CDR3 DNA is TGTGCCAGCAGTGCAGTTGCGGGACAGGGGGCTGGGGCCAACGTCCTGACTTTC. Amino acids: CASSAVAGQGAGANVLTF. This chain joins TRBV6-1 and TRBJ2-6; 11 bases are a match to TRBD1. Germline-derived CDR1 and CDR2 are MNHNS and SASEGT. CDR3 length: 18 residues. With V trimmed by 4 bases and J by 2 bases, 7 bases remained unmatched.

The J gene is TRBJ1-2, the V gene TRBV5-1; possible D gene TRBD1, 5 bases. Trimming left V 0 bases short and J 7 bases short, with 16 bases between. CDR1 is SGHRS and CDR2 is YFSETQ in the germline V gene. This CDR3 comprises 15 residues. The CDR3 spells CASSLGGTHTSGYTF. DNA for the CDR3: TGCGCCAGCAGCTTGGGGGGCACCCATACATCTGGCTACACCTTC. Drawing the rest from reference TRBV5-1 and TRBJ1-2, the complete variable domain is KAGVTQTPRYLIKTRGQQVTLSCSPISGHRSVSWYQQTPGQGLQFLFEYFSETQRNKGNFPGRFSGRQFSNSRSEMNVSTLELGDSALYLCASSLGGTHTSGYTFGSGTRLTVV.

The rearrangement uses TRBV7-3 and TRBJ1-1; perhaps TRBD1 as D (6 bases). CDR3 size: 15 residues. CDR1 and CDR2 from the germline V gene are SGHTA and FQGTGA. V was clipped by 5 bases and J by 5 bases, with 18 bases between them. CDR3: CASSPQTGLGTEAFF. As DNA, the CDR3 is TGTGCCAGCAGCCCCCAAACAGGGCTAGGGACTGAAGCTTTCTTT.

The CDR3 loop reads CASSHTRTGRTTEAFF. DNA of the CDR3: TGTGCCAGCAGTCACACCAGGACAGGGAGGACCACTGAAGCTTTCTTT. The chain recombines TRBV7-6 with TRBJ1-1; 8 bases map to TRBD1. The CDR3 covers 16 residues. Germline CDR1 and CDR2: SGHVS and FNYEAQ. Germline trimming cut 6 bases from V and 4 bases from J; bases unmatched to any gene: 13.

The J gene is TRBJ1-2, the V gene TRBV4-3; D is ambiguous. V shed 0 bases and J shed 4 bases, with 6 bases lying between them. The germline V gene has CDR1 LGHNA and CDR2 YSLEER. The length of the CDR3 is 13 residues. CDR3 nucleotide sequence: TGCGCCAGCAGCCAAGATATTGGCTATGGCTACACCTTC. Protein product: CASSQDIGYGYTF.

The chain uses TRBV4-3 and TRBJ2-6; no clear D. Trimming pared 0 bases from V and 0 bases from J, leaving 12 bases between. Germline V lookup: CDR1 LGHNA, CDR2 YSLEER. The CDR3 extends over 18 amino acids. CDR3 DNA sequence: TGCGCCAGCAGCCAAGAGTCCCATCCCAACTCTGGGGCCAACGTCCTGACTTTC. It encodes CASSQESHPNSGANVLTF.

The chain recombines TRBV7-8 with TRBJ2-7; D is uncertain. V lost 1 base and J lost 1, with 8 bases in between. Germline CDR1 and CDR2: SGHVS and FQNEAQ. The CDR3 contains 14 residues. In DNA, the CDR3 is TGTGCCAGCAGCTTAGTGCCGTTATCCTACGAGCAGTACTTC. It translates to CASSLVPLSYEQYF.

The gene calls are TRBV6-2 or TRBV6-3 and TRBJ1-1; D is possibly TRBD1 (5 bases). Germline V lookup: CDR1 MNHEY, CDR2 SVGEGT. The CDR3 is 17 amino acids. Trimming stripped 0 bases from V and 1 base from J, with 15 bases between. The CDR3 sequence: CASSYSSRGGRNTEAFF. Written as DNA, the CDR3 is TGTGCCAGCAGTTACTCGAGTAGGGGCGGGAGGAACACTGAAGCTTTCTTT.

The gene calls are TRBV7-2 and TRBJ2-5; 7 nucleotides line up with TRBD1. Trimming took 5 bases from V and 3 from J; bases not matched to a gene: 6. Germline CDR1 SGHTA, CDR2 FQGNSA. The CDR3 spans 14 residues. The CDR3 here is CASSLSGTEETQYF. The CDR3 DNA is TGTGCCAGCAGCCTATCCGGGACAGAAGAGACCCAGTACTTC.

This clone turned up a few times. The same CDR3 is also encoded by other DNA sequences in this sample. The rearrangement joins TRBV19 to TRBJ1-6, with D maybe TRBD1 (5 bases). V lost 3 bases and J 9 bases, leaving 12 bases between the germline ends. The germline CDR1 and CDR2 sequences are LNHDA and SQIVND (reference sequence). The CDR3 covers 14 residues. The CDR3 region is CASSIGQGGSPLHF. In nucleotides, the CDR3 is TGTGCCAGTAGTATTGGCCAGGGAGGTTCACCCCTCCACTTT.

V is TRBV7-2 and J is TRBJ2-7; 10 nucleotides match TRBD1. The germline V gene has CDR1 SGHTA and CDR2 FQGNSA. The V gene end was trimmed by 3 bases and the J gene end by 5 bases; junction bases not matched to a gene: 7. CDR3 length equals 15 residues. The CDR3, as DNA: TGTGCCAGCAGCTTGAGGGGACAGGGGTACCACGAGCAGTACTTC. It codes for CASSLRGQGYHEQYF.

J is TRBJ2-1 and V is TRBV7-9; D gene ambiguous. CDR3 length: 11 amino acids. The germline gives CDR1 SEHNR, CDR2 FQNEAQ (reference sequence). Trimming removed 2 bases from V and 8 bases from J, with 4 bases in between. Written as DNA, the CDR3 is TGTGCCAGCAGCTTAAGCGATGAGCAGTTCTTC. Protein sequence: CASSLSDEQFF.

The rearrangement links TRBV4-1 to TRBJ2-5, with D possibly called TRBD1 or TRBD2 (5 bases each). V lost 0 bases and J lost 5, with 13 bases in between. The CDR3 runs 15 residues. Germline-derived CDR1 and CDR2 are MGHRA and YSYEKL. The CDR3 DNA is TGCGCCAGCAGCCAAGATGGACCTTGGGGGGAGACCCAGTACTTC. This encodes CASSQDGPWGETQYF.

This chain joins TRBV7-9 and TRBJ2-4, with D perhaps matching TRBD1 (6 bases). This CDR3 comprises 15 residues. V was pared by 5 bases and J by 1 base, with 12 bases between. Germline V gene sequence: CDR1 SEHNR, CDR2 FQNEAQ (reference sequence). CDR3 sequence reads: CASSQGSGAKNIQYF. The CDR3 bases are TGTGCCAGCAGCCAGGGGTCGGGGGCCAAAAACATTCAGTACTTC. Full variable domain (missing parts from reference TRBV7-9 and TRBJ2-4): DTGVSQNPRHKITKRGQNVTFRCDPISEHNRLYWYRQTLGQGPEFLTYFQNEAQLEKSRLLSDRFSAERPKGSFSTLEIQRTEQGDSAMYLCASSQGSGAKNIQYFGAGTRLSVL.